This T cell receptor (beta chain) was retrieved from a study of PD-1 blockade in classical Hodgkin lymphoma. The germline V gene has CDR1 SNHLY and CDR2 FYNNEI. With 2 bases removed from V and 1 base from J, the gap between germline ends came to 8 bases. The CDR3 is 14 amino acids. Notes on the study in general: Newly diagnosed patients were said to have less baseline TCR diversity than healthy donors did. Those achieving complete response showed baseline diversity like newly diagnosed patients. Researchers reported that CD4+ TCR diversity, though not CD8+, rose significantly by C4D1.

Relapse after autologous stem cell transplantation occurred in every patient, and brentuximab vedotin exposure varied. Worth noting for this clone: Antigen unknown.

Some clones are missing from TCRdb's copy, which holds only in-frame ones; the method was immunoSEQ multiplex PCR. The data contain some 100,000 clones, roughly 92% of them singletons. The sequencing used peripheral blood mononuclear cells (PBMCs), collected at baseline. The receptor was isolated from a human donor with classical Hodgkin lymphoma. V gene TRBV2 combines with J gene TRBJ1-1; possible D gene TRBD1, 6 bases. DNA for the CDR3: TGTGCCAGCAGTGAATGGGGGGCGAACACTGAAGCTTTCTTT. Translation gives CASSEWGANTEAFF.